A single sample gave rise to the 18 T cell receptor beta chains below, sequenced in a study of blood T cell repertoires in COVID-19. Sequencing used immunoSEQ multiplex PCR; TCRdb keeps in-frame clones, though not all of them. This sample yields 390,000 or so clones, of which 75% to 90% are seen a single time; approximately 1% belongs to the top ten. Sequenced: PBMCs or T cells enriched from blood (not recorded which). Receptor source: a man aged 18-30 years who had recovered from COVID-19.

The CDR3 spells CARRGRERGKAGELFF. The CDR3 nucleotides read TGTGCCAGAAGGGGCAGGGAAAGGGGTAAAGCCGGGGAGCTGTTTTTT. The V and J genes are TRBV6-4 and TRBJ2-2; D may be TRBD1 (5 bases). The CDR3 runs 16 residues. Germline V gene data show CDR1 as MRHNA and CDR2 as SNTAGT. Trimming shortened V by 9 bases and J by 6 bases, and 23 bases separated the two germline ends.

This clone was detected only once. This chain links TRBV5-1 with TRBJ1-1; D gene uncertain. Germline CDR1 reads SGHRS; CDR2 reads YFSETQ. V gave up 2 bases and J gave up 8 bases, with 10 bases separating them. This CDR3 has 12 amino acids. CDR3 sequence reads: CASSLESQEAFF. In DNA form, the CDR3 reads TGCGCCAGCAGCTTAGAGTCACAGGAAGCTTTCTTT.

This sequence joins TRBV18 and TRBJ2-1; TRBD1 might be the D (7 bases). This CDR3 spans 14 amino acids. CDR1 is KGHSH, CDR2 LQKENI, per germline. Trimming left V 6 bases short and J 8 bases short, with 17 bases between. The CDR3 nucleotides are TGTGCCAGCTCCCCGGGACAGCCGGGGGATGAGCAGTTCTTC. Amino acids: CASSPGQPGDEQFF.

The CDR3 loop reads CASSEQGWTEAFF. The CDR3 nucleotides are TGTGCCAGCAGTGAACAGGGATGGACTGAAGCTTTCTTT. V is TRBV6-1 and J is TRBJ1-1, with D tentatively TRBD1 (5 bases). CDR1 and CDR2 from the germline V gene are MNHNS and SASEGT. CDR3 size: 13 residues. V was trimmed by 2 bases and J by 5 bases, leaving 9 bases between them.

The CDR3 DNA sequence: TGTGCCAGCAGCTTTTCTTTTCTACAGGGGGCGTACGAGCAGTACTTC. Its protein product is CASSFSFLQGAYEQYF. The rearrangement uses TRBV11-2 and TRBJ2-7; 9 nucleotides line up with TRBD1. The CDR3 loop spans 16 amino acids. Germline-derived CDR1 and CDR2 are SGHAT and FQNNGV. Unmatched junction bases numbered 10, after V lost 3 bases and J lost 4 bases. The whole variable domain, filled in from reference TRBV11-2 and TRBJ2-7, reads EAGVAQSPRYKIIEKRQSVAFWCNPISGHATLYWYQQILGQGPKLLIQFQNNGVVDDSQLPKDRFSAERLKGVDSTLKIQPAKLEDSAVYLCASSFSFLQGAYEQYFGPGTRLTVT.

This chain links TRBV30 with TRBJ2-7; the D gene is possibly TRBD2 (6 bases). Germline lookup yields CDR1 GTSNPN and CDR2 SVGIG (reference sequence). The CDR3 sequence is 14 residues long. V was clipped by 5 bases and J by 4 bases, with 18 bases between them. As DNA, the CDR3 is TGTGCCTGGGGGGGAGGCGGTTCAGGATACGAGCAGTACTTC. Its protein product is CAWGGGGSGYEQYF.

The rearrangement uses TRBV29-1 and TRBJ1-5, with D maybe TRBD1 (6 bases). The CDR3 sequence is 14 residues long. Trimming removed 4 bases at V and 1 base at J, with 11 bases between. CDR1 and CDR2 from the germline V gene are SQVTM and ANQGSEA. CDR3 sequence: CSVADRLSNQPQHF. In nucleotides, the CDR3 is TGCAGCGTTGCAGACAGGTTAAGCAATCAGCCCCAGCATTTT.

The CDR3 DNA is TGCGCCAGCAGTCCCCCGGGAGGGGACGGCCTATCCTACGAGCAGTACTTC. Its translation: CASSPPGGDGLSYEQYF. The J gene is TRBJ2-7, the V gene TRBV23-1; TRBD2 aligns across 8 bases. TRBV23-1 falls under the ORF class, with uncertain function. With 4 bases clipped from V and 1 base from J, the junction kept 12 bases outside the gene matches. The length of the CDR3 is 17 residues.

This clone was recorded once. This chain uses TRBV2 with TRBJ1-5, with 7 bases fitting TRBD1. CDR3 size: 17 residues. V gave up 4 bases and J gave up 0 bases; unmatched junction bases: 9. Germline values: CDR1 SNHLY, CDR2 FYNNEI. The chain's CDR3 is CASSGQGTLYSNQPQHF. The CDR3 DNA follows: TGTGCCAGCAGTGGACAGGGTACTCTGTATAGCAATCAGCCCCAGCATTTT.

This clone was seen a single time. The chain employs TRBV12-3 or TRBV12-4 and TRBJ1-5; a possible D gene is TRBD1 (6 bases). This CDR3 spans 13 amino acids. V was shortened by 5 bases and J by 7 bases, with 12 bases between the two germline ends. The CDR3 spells CASSPRDIQPQHF. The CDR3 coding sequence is TGTGCCAGCAGTCCTCGGGACATACAGCCCCAGCATTTT.

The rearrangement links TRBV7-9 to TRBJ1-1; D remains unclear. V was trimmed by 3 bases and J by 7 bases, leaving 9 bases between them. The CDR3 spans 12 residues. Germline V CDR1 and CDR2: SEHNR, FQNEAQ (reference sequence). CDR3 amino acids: CASSFPGIEAFF. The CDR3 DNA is TGTGCCAGCAGCTTTCCCGGGATTGAAGCTTTCTTT.

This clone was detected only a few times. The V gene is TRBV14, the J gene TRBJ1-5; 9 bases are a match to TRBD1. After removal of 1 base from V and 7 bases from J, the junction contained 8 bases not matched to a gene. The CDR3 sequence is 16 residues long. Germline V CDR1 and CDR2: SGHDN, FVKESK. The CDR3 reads CASSQVRYRGRQPQHF. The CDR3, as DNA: TGTGCCAGCAGCCAAGTGAGGTACAGGGGGCGGCAGCCCCAGCATTTT.

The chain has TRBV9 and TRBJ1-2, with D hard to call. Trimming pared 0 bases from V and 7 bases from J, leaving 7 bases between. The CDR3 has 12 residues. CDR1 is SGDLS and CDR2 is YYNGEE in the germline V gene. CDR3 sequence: CASSVDSSGYTF. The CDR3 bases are TGTGCCAGCAGCGTAGACTCGTCTGGCTACACCTTC.

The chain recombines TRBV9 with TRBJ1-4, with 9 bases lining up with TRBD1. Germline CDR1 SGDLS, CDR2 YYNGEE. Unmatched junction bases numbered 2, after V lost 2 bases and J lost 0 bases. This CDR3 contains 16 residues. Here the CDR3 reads CASSVGTGTTNEKLFF. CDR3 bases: TGTGCCAGCAGCGTTGGGACAGGGACAACTAATGAAAAACTGTTTTTT.

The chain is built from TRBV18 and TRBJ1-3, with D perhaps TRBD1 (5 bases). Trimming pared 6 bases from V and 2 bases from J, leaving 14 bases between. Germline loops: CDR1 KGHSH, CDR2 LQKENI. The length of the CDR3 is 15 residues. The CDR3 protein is CASSEPLGPGNTIYF. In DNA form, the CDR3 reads TGTGCCAGCTCGGAACCCCTGGGGCCTGGAAACACCATATATTTT.

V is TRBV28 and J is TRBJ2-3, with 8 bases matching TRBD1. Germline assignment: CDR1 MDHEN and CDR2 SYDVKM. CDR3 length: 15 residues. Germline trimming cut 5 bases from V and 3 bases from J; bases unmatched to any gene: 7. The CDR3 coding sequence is TGTGCCAGCAGTACCCCTGGACAGGGTACAGATACGCAGTATTTT. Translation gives CASSTPGQGTDTQYF.

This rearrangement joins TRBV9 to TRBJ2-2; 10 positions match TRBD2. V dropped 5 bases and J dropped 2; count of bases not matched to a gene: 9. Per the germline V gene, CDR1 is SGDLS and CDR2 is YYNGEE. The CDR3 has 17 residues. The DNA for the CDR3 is TGTGCCAGCAGTGGGACCAAGCGGGGGGGTAACACCGGGGAGCTGTTTTTT. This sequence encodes CASSGTKRGGNTGELFF.

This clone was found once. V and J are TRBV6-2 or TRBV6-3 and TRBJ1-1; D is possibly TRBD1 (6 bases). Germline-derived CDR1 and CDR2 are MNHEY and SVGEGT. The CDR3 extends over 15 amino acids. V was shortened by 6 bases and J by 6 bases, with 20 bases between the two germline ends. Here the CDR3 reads CASSPLAGELPEAFF. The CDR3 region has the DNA TGTGCCAGCAGCCCCCTGGCAGGGGAGCTCCCTGAAGCTTTCTTT.